This TCR beta chain was sequenced in a study of T cells after somatic rescue of genetic block. Some clones are missing from TCRdb's copy, which holds only in-frame ones; the method was immunoSEQ multiplex PCR. The sample comprises 68,000 or so clones, 80% to 95% of which are singletons, and around 3% rests with the top ten. This CDR3 contains 16 residues. Germline assignment: CDR1 SGDLS and CDR2 YYNGEE. Trimming took 3 bases from V and 8 from J, leaving 21 bases between them. This TCR was recovered from a middle-aged man. Sequenced input: peripheral blood mononuclear cells (PBMCs). The chain joins TRBV9 to TRBJ2-1; D may be TRBD1 or TRBD2 (5 bases each). DNA of the CDR3: TGTGCCAGCAGCGCAGCGCCGGGACCCAAGGTAGATGAGCAGTTCTTC. It specifies CASSAAPGPKVDEQFF. Full variable domain (rest looked up from reference TRBV9 and TRBJ2-1): DSGVTQTPKHLITATGQRVTLRCSPRSGDLSVYWYQQSLDQGLQFLIQYYNGEERAKGNILERFSAQQFPDLHSELNLSSLELGDSALYFCASSAAPGPKVDEQFFGPGTRLTVL.